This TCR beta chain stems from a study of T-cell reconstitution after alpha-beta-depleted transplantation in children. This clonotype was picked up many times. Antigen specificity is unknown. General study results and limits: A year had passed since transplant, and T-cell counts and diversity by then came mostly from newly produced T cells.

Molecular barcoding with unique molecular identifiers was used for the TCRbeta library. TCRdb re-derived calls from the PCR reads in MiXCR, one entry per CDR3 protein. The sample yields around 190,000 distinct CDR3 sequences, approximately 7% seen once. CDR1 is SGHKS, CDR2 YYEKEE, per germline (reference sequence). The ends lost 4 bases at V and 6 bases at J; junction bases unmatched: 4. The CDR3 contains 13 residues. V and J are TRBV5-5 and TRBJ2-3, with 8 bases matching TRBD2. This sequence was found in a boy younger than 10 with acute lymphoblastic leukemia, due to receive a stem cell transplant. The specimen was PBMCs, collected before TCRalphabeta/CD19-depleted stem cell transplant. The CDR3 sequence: CASSPIAGDTQYF. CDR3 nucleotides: TGTGCCAGCAGCCCGATAGCGGGGGATACGCAGTATTTT.